These 9 T cell receptor beta chains came from one sample sequenced in a study of CD8 T cells in Susac syndrome. Reverse transcription used roughly 0.45 to 1 ug RNA and random hexamers. TCRdb re-called the immunoSEQ multiplex PCR reads through MiXCR, storing one row per CDR3 protein. Of some 68,000 distinct CDR3 sequences in the sample, roughly 93% were seen once. Source material: CD4+ T cells from PBMCs. These TCRs come from a human donor with Susac syndrome.

This clonotype has just a few counts. One end of the junction varies from germline; a read error may be responsible. The chain links TRBV7-2 to TRBJ2-7, with 8 bases that match TRBD1. This CDR3 is 13 amino acids long. Germline V gene lookup returns CDR1 SGHTA and CDR2 FQGNSA. In nucleotides, the CDR3 is TGTGCCAGCAGCTTAGAGCAGGGGGCGTACCAAGCCTTC. Translated: CASSLEQGAYQAF.

V usage is TRBV30 and J usage is TRBJ1-3; the D is unclear. This CDR3 has 14 residues. Germline V lookup: CDR1 GTSNPN, CDR2 SVGIG (reference sequence). V gave up 0 bases and J gave up 4 bases, with 10 bases separating them. CDR3 sequence: CAWSVGVSGNTIYF. The CDR3 DNA reads TGTGCCTGGAGTGTTGGGGTCAGCGGAAACACCATATATTTT.

The genes are TRBV20-1 and TRBJ2-5; 7 bases are shared with TRBD2. The CDR3 covers 15 residues. V dropped 7 bases and J dropped 5; count of bases not matched to a gene: 16. From germline, CDR1 is DFQATT and CDR2 SNEGSKA (reference sequence). The CDR3 loop is CSVDLGQRGTETQYF. The CDR3 nucleotides read TGCAGTGTTGACCTGGGCCAGCGGGGCACTGAGACCCAGTACTTC.

The chain uses TRBV11-1 and TRBJ1-1; perhaps TRBD1 as D (6 bases). There are 16 residues in the CDR3. Germline V gene sequence: CDR1 SGHAT, CDR2 FQDESV (reference sequence). Trimming removed 4 bases at V and 2 bases at J, with 17 bases between. The CDR3 here is CASSSTYRDTNTEAFF. CDR3 sequence (DNA): TGTGCCAGCAGCTCGACCTACCGGGACACAAACACTGAAGCTTTCTTT.

In this sample, this clonotype turned up a few times. At one of its ends the junction is not consistent with the germline gene, which may arise from a read error. The chain couples TRBV7-6 to TRBJ1-1; 8 nucleotides align to TRBD1. The germline gives CDR1 SGHVS, CDR2 FNYEAQ. This CDR3 contains 13 residues. CDR3 coding DNA: TGTGCCAGCAGCCGGGACAGGAACACTGAAGCCTTCTTT. Protein: CASSRDRNTEAFF.

The chain employs TRBV28 and TRBJ1-2, with a possible D match to TRBD1 (5 bases). Trimming stripped 5 bases from V and 4 bases from J, with 20 bases between. This CDR3 region has 16 residues. The V gene's germline CDR1 is MDHEN and CDR2 SYDVKM. The CDR3: CASSPTGTGGSYGYTF. The CDR3, as DNA: TGTGCCAGCAGTCCGACCGGGACGGGAGGAAGCTATGGCTACACCTTC.

The chain employs TRBV5-1 and TRBJ2-5, with 11 bases that match TRBD2. The CDR3 length is 17 residues. CDR1 is SGHRS and CDR2 is YFSETQ in the germline V gene. V gave up 0 bases and J gave up 3 bases; unmatched junction bases: 7. The CDR3 reads CASSLGTSGGTKETQYF. The DNA for the CDR3 is TGCGCCAGCAGCTTGGGCACTAGCGGGGGAACCAAAGAGACCCAGTACTTC.

This clonotype showed up just once. The rearrangement links TRBV5-1 to TRBJ2-5; a possible D gene is TRBD1 (6 bases). Germline values: CDR1 SGHRS, CDR2 YFSETQ. CDR3 size: 14 residues. Deletions cut 6 bases from V and 9 bases from J, with 21 bases between. CDR3 protein: CASTTGRAPEAQYF. CDR3 sequence (DNA): TGCGCCAGCACGACAGGACGAGCCCCGGAGGCCCAGTACTTC.

This chain joins TRBV2 and TRBJ2-6; 8 positions match TRBD1. The CDR3 extends over 18 amino acids. Looked up from germline, CDR1 is SNHLY and CDR2 is FYNNEI. The ends lost 6 bases at V and 0 bases at J; junction bases unmatched: 10. The CDR3 region has the DNA TGTGCCAGCAGGGCCGGGACAGGTTACTACTCTGGGGCCAACGTCCTGACTTTC. Protein: CASRAGTGYYSGANVLTF.